A single sample is the source of the 3 T cell receptor beta chains below, sequenced in a study of T cell responses to AZD1222 COVID-19 vaccine. Assay used: immunoSEQ multiplex PCR; TCRdb lists only in-frame clones, some missing. Of 150,000 or so clones listed, about nine tenths are singletons. This sample comprised peripheral blood, obtained 28 days after the second AZD1222 dose. The source of these receptors is an adult who received the AZD1222 COVID-19 vaccine.

This chain uses TRBV2 with TRBJ2-7; 8 nucleotides align to TRBD2. Looked up from germline, CDR1 is SNHLY and CDR2 is FYNNEI. This CDR3 comprises 12 residues. The CDR3 spells CASSDELAALLV. CDR3 in DNA: TGTGCCAGCAGTGATGAACTAGCGGCCCTTCTCGTC.

V and J are TRBV9 and TRBJ2-1, with TRBD2 identical over 13 bases. Unmatched junction bases numbered 8, after V lost 4 bases and J lost 7 bases. The germline V gene encodes CDR1 SGDLS and CDR2 YYNGEE. The CDR3 is 16 amino acids. The CDR3 DNA follows: TGTGCCAGCAGCCCAACTGGACTAGCGGGAGTGAATGAGCAGTTCTTC. Its protein product is CASSPTGLAGVNEQFF.

There are a few counts of this clone. The chain links TRBV5-1 to TRBJ1-1; TRBD1 might be the D (5 bases). V lost 1 base, J lost 4 bases, and 14 bases lay in between. Looked up from germline, CDR1 is SGHRS and CDR2 is YFSETQ. There are 15 residues in the CDR3. The DNA of the CDR3 is TGCGCCAGCAGCTTGAGCGGGGCGCAGGGCACTGAAGCTTTCTTT. Translation gives CASSLSGAQGTEAFF.